These 13 T cell receptor beta chains came from one sample sequenced in a study of response to subunit inactivated influenza vaccine. TCRdb reprocessed the RT-PCR reads with MiXCR, giving one entry per CDR3 protein. The top ten hold 13% of the sample, which has approximately 570,000 distinct CDR3 sequences, less than 8% seen once. The sequences come from PBMCs from blood, collected less than 25 months after vaccination. These receptors all come from a man aged 45 to 75 who received an inactivated influenza vaccine.

This clonotype was seen once. V usage is TRBV5-6 and J usage is TRBJ2-7; D not resolved. Deletions cut 0 bases from V and 2 bases from J, with 15 bases between. The CDR3 consists of 16 residues. Per the germline V gene, CDR1 is SGHDT and CDR2 is YYEEEE. The CDR3 DNA reads as TGTGCCAGCAGCTTGGTAGGCTTTTCAACTACCTACGAGCAGTACTTC. Amino acid sequence: CASSLVGFSTTYEQYF.

This clonotype has only a few counts. This chain joins TRBV10-3 and TRBJ2-6, with D perhaps matching TRBD2 (6 bases). The ends were cut back, 3 bases at V and 2 bases at J, with 8 bases in the middle. Germline values: CDR1 ENHRY, CDR2 SYGVKD. The CDR3 totals 15 residues. In nucleotides, the CDR3 is TGTGCCATCAGTGACCCGGGAGCTGGGGCCAACGTCCTGACTTTC. Its translation: CAISDPGAGANVLTF.

At least ten counts were recorded for this clonotype. This chain's CDR3 is CASSPGIGGYNEQFF. In DNA, the CDR3 is TGTGCCAGCAGCCCCGGGATCGGCGGATACAATGAGCAGTTCTTC. The chain combines TRBV11-2 with TRBJ2-1, with D perhaps matching TRBD2 (5 bases). The V end was cut by 5 bases, the J end by 4 bases, with 15 bases between. Germline loops: CDR1 SGHAT, CDR2 FQNNGV. This CDR3 is 15 amino acids long.

There are a few counts of this clonotype. The chain is built from TRBV4-3 and TRBJ2-5, with a possible D match to TRBD1 (5 bases). V lost 2 bases and J 1 base, leaving 17 bases between the germline ends. The CDR3 is 17 amino acids. Germline V lookup: CDR1 LGHNA, CDR2 YSLEER. The CDR3 spells CASSQRAARQFQETQYF. CDR3 nucleotides: TGCGCCAGCAGCCAACGGGCCGCAAGACAGTTCCAAGAGACCCAGTACTTC.

In DNA, the CDR3 is TGTGCCAGCAGCCAAGCCTCAGGGGTCTACGAGCAGTACTTC. It is translated as CASSQASGVYEQYF. V and J are TRBV4-2 and TRBJ2-7, with a tentative D call TRBD1 (6 bases). The CDR3 sequence is 14 residues long. Trimming took 1 base from V and 3 from J, leaving 10 bases between them. Germline CDR1 LGHNA, CDR2 YNFKEQ.

The CDR3 protein is CASSSRARAGEPNTGELFF. In DNA, the CDR3 is TGTGCCAGCAGTTCCCGTGCCCGGGCGGGAGAACCGAACACCGGGGAGCTGTTTTTT. V gene TRBV6-8 combines with J gene TRBJ2-2; 7 nucleotides align to TRBD2. The V and J ends lost 4 bases and 0 bases, in that order; junction bases with no gene match: 14. The CDR3 covers 19 residues. Per the germline V gene, CDR1 is MNHGY and CDR2 is SAAAGT.

This clonotype was picked up a small number of times. V gene TRBV29-1 combines with J gene TRBJ2-3; D might be TRBD2 (5 bases). The V gene lost 8 bases and the J gene lost 4 bases, with 19 bases spanning the gap. The germline gives CDR1 SQVTM, CDR2 ANQGSEA. The CDR3 loop spans 14 amino acids. Here the CDR3 reads CSPRRASYADTQYF. The CDR3 DNA reads TGCAGCCCTAGGCGGGCTAGCTACGCAGATACGCAGTATTTT.

Ten or more counts support this clonotype. This chain uses TRBV7-2 with TRBJ2-5; 9 bases are shared with TRBD2. CDR3 length: 16 amino acids. V shed 1 base, J shed 4 bases, and the junction held 7 bases outside the gene matches. Germline V gives CDR1 SGHTA, CDR2 FQGNSA. The CDR3 protein is CASSLERMRGGETQYF. For the CDR3, the DNA is TGTGCCAGCAGCTTAGAACGGATGCGGGGGGGAGAGACCCAGTACTTC.

There are many counts of this clonotype. The V gene is TRBV10-3, the J gene TRBJ2-7; 9 bases are shared with TRBD1. The germline CDR1 and CDR2 sequences are ENHRY and SYGVKD. The CDR3 extends over 14 amino acids. The junction had 11 bases not matched to a gene; V was cut back by 10 bases and J by 4 bases. Here the CDR3 reads CATVSPGTGYEQYF. In DNA, the CDR3 is TGTGCCACCGTTAGTCCCGGGACAGGGTACGAGCAGTACTTC.

This clonotype was found many times. CDR3 sequence: CASSPGQMNTEAFF. CDR3 in DNA: TGTGCCAGCTCACCGGGACAGATGAACACTGAAGCTTTCTTT. V and J are TRBV18 and TRBJ1-1, with 7 positions matching TRBD1. The CDR3 is 14 amino acids. The V gene end was trimmed by 3 bases and the J gene end by 0 bases; junction bases not matched to a gene: 1. In germline, CDR1 is KGHSH, CDR2 LQKENI.

In its sample, this clonotype was seen many times. V is TRBV20-1 and J is TRBJ2-5; no clear D. CDR3 size: 14 residues. The V end was cut by 5 bases, the J end by 1 base, with 14 bases between. The germline V gene encodes CDR1 DFQATT and CDR2 SNEGSKA (reference sequence). The CDR3 bases are TGCAGTGCTCCTAGATGGGTCACCCAAGAGACCCAGTACTTC. Protein: CSAPRWVTQETQYF.

J is TRBJ2-2 and V is TRBV27; tentatively, D is TRBD1 (5 bases). The CDR3 length is 15 residues. Trimming shortened V by 2 bases and J by 4 bases, and 11 bases separated the two germline ends. Germline CDR1 and CDR2: MNHEY and SMNVEV (reference sequence). As DNA, the CDR3 is TGTGCCAGCAGTTTAAATGGGGCGCTCACCGGGGAGCTGTTTTTT. Its translation is CASSLNGALTGELFF.

This clonotype was observed many times. This sequence joins TRBV10-3 and TRBJ2-1; 14 nucleotides line up with TRBD2. The CDR3 loop spans 18 amino acids. V dropped 4 bases and J dropped 4; count of bases not matched to a gene: 9. Germline V lookup: CDR1 ENHRY, CDR2 SYGVKD. As DNA, the CDR3 is TGTGCCATCAGTGGGAGAGGACTAGCGGGGGGAGTTTACAATGAGCAGTTCTTC. Translated: CAISGRGLAGGVYNEQFF.